This T cell receptor (beta chain) emerged from a study of CXCR3-negative and CXCR3-positive naive CD8 T cells. Notes on the study in general: Memory CD8+ T cell repertoires were far less diverse than both naive subsets. Cryopreserved cells partially lost CXCR3 expression, and fresh PBMCs were used in most assays. CXCR3-positive naive cells carried more hydrophobic TRB CDR3s than CXCR3-negative ones.

Carrying UMI labels, the TRB cDNA libraries were prepared through 5' RACE. TCRdb re-called the 5' RACE reads; one entry per CDR3 protein, DNA not given. In total, the table holds 100,000 to 150,000 distinct CDR3 sequences. CDR1 and CDR2 from the germline V gene are SGHRS and YFSETQ. The CDR3 has 15 residues. As concerns this clonotype: Its antigen is undetermined.

This chain connects TRBV5-1 to TRBJ1-1; TCRdb outputs TRBD1, but without DNA this stays unchecked. Sequencing was done on a sample of naive CXCR3- CD8+ T cells from blood. The subset here: CD45RO-CCR7+CD27+CD95- naive CD8+ T cells lacking CXCR3 (TNR3-). This clonotype originated in a human donor in good health. Some clones in this sample may be carry-over from other donors' samples. The CDR3 region is CASSLGTGGDTEAFF.